This T cell receptor (beta chain) was identified during a study of PD-1 blockade in classical Hodgkin lymphoma. Relapses following autologous stem cell transplantation were seen in all patients, with brentuximab vedotin exposure varying. Sequenced by immunoSEQ multiplex PCR; TCRdb stores in-frame clones only, minus some. The sample has tens of thousands of clones; around nine tenths are singletons. The germline V and J ends were trimmed by 4 bases and 3 bases, with 12 bases remaining between them. Germline V gene lookup returns CDR1 SGHVS and CDR2 FQNEAQ. The CDR3 loop spans 14 amino acids. The V gene is TRBV7-8, the J gene TRBJ1-1; D is perhaps TRBD1 (6 bases). The clonotype comes from a human donor with classical Hodgkin lymphoma. The sequencing used peripheral blood mononuclear cells (PBMCs), collected at baseline. CDR3 residues: CASSSSGGDTEAFF. The CDR3 coding sequence is TGTGCCAGCAGCTCCTCGGGGGGCGACACTGAAGCTTTCTTT.